A selection of T cell receptor beta chains follows, all from one sample in a study of cytomegalovirus exposure and HLA in healthy donors. The table came from immunoSEQ multiplex PCR; TCRdb's copy has only in-frame clones and leaves some out. Among about 240,000 clones listed, more than 75% were seen once. Sequences were obtained from PBMCs. These receptors were taken from a woman in her 30s in good health and CMV-seropositive. Each CDR3 is given with its conserved first and last residue. The order of the fields is J gene, CDR3 length, clone size, D gene, V gene, CDR3 protein, CDR3 DNA. The D gene is left open where the match is weak. Size tells how often a clone was seen (once, few, many) or the class of an expanded clone, and some rows leave it out.

j_call: TRBJ1-2; cdr3_length: 12; clone_size: few; d_call: -; v_call: TRBV29-1; cdr3_aa: CSILVGEAGYTF; cdr3_nt: TGCAGCATACTCGTGGGGGAGGCGGGCTACACCTTC
j_call: TRBJ2-3; cdr3_length: 17; clone_size: -; d_call: -; v_call: TRBV5-6; cdr3_aa: CASSLLWGSGRTDTQYF; cdr3_nt: TGTGCCAGCAGCTTGCTTTGGGGTAGTGGGAGGACAGATACGCAGTATTTT
j_call: TRBJ1-4; cdr3_length: 10; clone_size: -; d_call: TRBD1; v_call: TRBV6-4; cdr3_aa: CASTRGQDFF; cdr3_nt: TGTGCCAGCACAAGGGGACAGGACTTTTTT
j_call: TRBJ2-5; cdr3_length: 13; clone_size: -; d_call: TRBD1; v_call: TRBV5-1; cdr3_aa: CASRSGGRETQYF; cdr3_nt: TGCGCCAGCAGATCAGGGGGCCGGGAGACCCAGTACTTC
j_call: TRBJ2-5; cdr3_length: 15; clone_size: -; d_call: TRBD1; v_call: TRBV5-1; cdr3_aa: CASSHAGTGQETQYF; cdr3_nt: TGCGCCAGCAGCCACGCCGGGACAGGGCAAGAGACCCAGTACTTC
j_call: TRBJ1-3; cdr3_length: 16; clone_size: -; d_call: TRBD1; v_call: TRBV6-5; cdr3_aa: CASSYSGRGTGNTIYF; cdr3_nt: TGTGCCAGCAGTTACTCCGGCAGGGGGACTGGAAACACCATATATTTT
j_call: TRBJ2-5; cdr3_length: 15; clone_size: -; d_call: -; v_call: TRBV9; cdr3_aa: CASSVGLTGGETQYF; cdr3_nt: TGTGCCAGCAGCGTCGGACTCACTGGGGGGGAGACCCAGTACTTC
j_call: TRBJ2-1; cdr3_length: 17; clone_size: -; d_call: TRBD1; v_call: TRBV27; cdr3_aa: CASSLKRPGQGAFEQFF; cdr3_nt: TGTGCCAGCAGCCTAAAAAGACCGGGACAGGGGGCGTTTGAGCAGTTCTTC
j_call: TRBJ2-1; cdr3_length: 14; clone_size: -; d_call: -; v_call: TRBV5-1; cdr3_aa: CASSLVMGLNEQFF; cdr3_nt: TGCGCCAGCAGCTTGGTAATGGGACTCAATGAGCAGTTCTTC
j_call: TRBJ2-2; cdr3_length: 13; clone_size: -; d_call: -; v_call: TRBV27; cdr3_aa: CASSFAGTGELFF; cdr3_nt: TGTGCCAGCAGTTTCGCCGGCACCGGGGAGCTGTTTTTT
j_call: TRBJ1-1; cdr3_length: 15; clone_size: -; d_call: -; v_call: TRBV2; cdr3_aa: CASEDYQVPNTEAFF; cdr3_nt: TGTGCCAGCGAAGACTACCAGGTTCCGAACACTGAAGCTTTCTTT
j_call: TRBJ2-3; cdr3_length: 11; clone_size: -; d_call: -; v_call: TRBV6-5; cdr3_aa: CASSTLDTQYF; cdr3_nt: TGTGCCAGCAGTACTCTAGATACGCAGTATTTT
j_call: TRBJ2-1; cdr3_length: 15; clone_size: -; d_call: TRBD1; v_call: TRBV5-8; cdr3_aa: CASSLRDRVYNEQFF; cdr3_nt: TGTGCCAGCAGCCTCCGGGACAGGGTGTACAATGAGCAGTTCTTC
j_call: TRBJ2-7; cdr3_length: 17; clone_size: -; d_call: TRBD1; v_call: TRBV28; cdr3_aa: CASSLTPRQGSSYEQYF; cdr3_nt: TGTGCCAGCAGTTTAACCCCCCGACAGGGCAGCTCCTACGAGCAGTACTTC
j_call: TRBJ2-1; cdr3_length: 16; clone_size: once; d_call: -; v_call: TRBV4-1; cdr3_aa: CASSQEPLGSYNEQFF; cdr3_nt: TGCGCCAGCAGCCAAGAACCTCTCGGCTCCTACAATGAGCAGTTCTTC
j_call: TRBJ1-1; cdr3_length: 12; clone_size: -; d_call: -; v_call: TRBV10-1; cdr3_aa: CASSRVGTEAFF; cdr3_nt: TGCGCCAGCAGCAGGGTTGGCACTGAAGCTTTCTTT
j_call: TRBJ1-2; cdr3_length: 11; clone_size: once; d_call: -; v_call: TRBV20-1; cdr3_aa: CSVGQFYGYTF; cdr3_nt: TGCAGTGTAGGACAGTTCTATGGCTACACCTTC
j_call: TRBJ2-7; cdr3_length: 17; clone_size: -; d_call: -; v_call: TRBV5-4; cdr3_aa: CASSLGGGGFRSYEQYF; cdr3_nt: TGTGCCAGCAGCTTGGGGGGTGGGGGGTTTCGGTCCTACGAGCAGTACTTC
j_call: TRBJ1-3; cdr3_length: 15; clone_size: -; d_call: -; v_call: TRBV6-5; cdr3_aa: CASGGTGVAGNTIYF; cdr3_nt: TGTGCCAGCGGAGGCACCGGAGTGGCCGGAAACACCATATATTTT
j_call: TRBJ2-5; cdr3_length: 15; clone_size: few; d_call: -; v_call: TRBV10-3; cdr3_aa: CAISEITGQRETQYF; cdr3_nt: TGTGCCATCAGTGAGATCACAGGGCAGAGGGAGACCCAGTACTTC
j_call: TRBJ1-4; cdr3_length: 15; clone_size: -; d_call: TRBD1; v_call: TRBV5-1; cdr3_aa: CASSLGDSTNEKLFF; cdr3_nt: TGCGCCAGCAGCTTGGGGGACAGCACTAATGAAAAACTGTTTTTT
j_call: TRBJ2-7; cdr3_length: 14; clone_size: -; d_call: TRBD1; v_call: TRBV27; cdr3_aa: CASGLDRGGNEQYF; cdr3_nt: TGTGCCAGCGGACTCGACAGGGGTGGGAACGAGCAGTACTTC
j_call: TRBJ2-7; cdr3_length: 13; clone_size: -; d_call: -; v_call: TRBV27; cdr3_aa: CASSPLIRDEQYF; cdr3_nt: TGTGCCAGCAGTCCTTTAATCCGGGACGAGCAGTACTTC
j_call: TRBJ2-1; cdr3_length: 13; clone_size: once; d_call: TRBD1; v_call: TRBV10-2; cdr3_aa: CASGTRGLNEQFF; cdr3_nt: TGCGCCAGCGGGACCAGGGGGTTGAATGAGCAGTTCTTC
j_call: TRBJ2-2; cdr3_length: 15; clone_size: -; d_call: TRBD2; v_call: TRBV5-1; cdr3_aa: CASTIAGGNTGELFF; cdr3_nt: TGCGCCAGCACGATAGCGGGAGGGAACACCGGGGAGCTGTTTTTT
j_call: TRBJ2-7; cdr3_length: 14; clone_size: -; d_call: TRBD2; v_call: TRBV27; cdr3_aa: CASNHGGSDYEQYF; cdr3_nt: TGTGCCAGCAATCACGGGGGGAGCGACTACGAGCAGTACTTC
j_call: TRBJ2-7; cdr3_length: 15; clone_size: -; d_call: -; v_call: TRBV27; cdr3_aa: CASSNSLTLTYEQYF; cdr3_nt: TGTGCCAGCAGTAATAGCTTGACCTTAACCTACGAGCAGTACTTC
j_call: TRBJ2-4; cdr3_length: 19; clone_size: -; d_call: TRBD2; v_call: TRBV27; cdr3_aa: CASSKTGTSGQVAKNIQYF; cdr3_nt: TGTGCCAGCAGTAAGACCGGGACTAGCGGACAAGTAGCCAAAAACATTCAGTACTTC
j_call: TRBJ2-3; cdr3_length: 16; clone_size: -; d_call: TRBD2; v_call: TRBV2; cdr3_aa: CASSGSSGRATDTQYF; cdr3_nt: TGTGCCAGCAGTGGTTCTAGCGGGAGGGCAACGGATACGCAGTATTTT
j_call: TRBJ1-2; cdr3_length: 12; clone_size: -; d_call: TRBD1; v_call: TRBV7-6; cdr3_aa: CASSGWNRGPVF; cdr3_nt: TGTGCCAGCAGCGGATGGAACAGGGGGCCGGTCTTC
j_call: TRBJ2-7; cdr3_length: 15; clone_size: -; d_call: TRBD1; v_call: TRBV13; cdr3_aa: CASSQGQGDIFEQYF; cdr3_nt: TGTGCCAGCAGCCAGGGACAGGGCGATATTTTCGAGCAGTACTTC
j_call: TRBJ2-7; cdr3_length: 16; clone_size: -; d_call: TRBD1; v_call: TRBV28; cdr3_aa: CASRMAGGQGFYEQYF; cdr3_nt: TGTGCCAGCAGAATGGCGGGGGGACAGGGGTTCTACGAGCAGTACTTC
j_call: TRBJ2-5; cdr3_length: 15; clone_size: -; d_call: -; v_call: TRBV10-3; cdr3_aa: CAISENRGGSETQYF; cdr3_nt: TGTGCCATCAGTGAGAACAGGGGAGGATCAGAGACCCAGTACTTC
j_call: TRBJ1-1; cdr3_length: 14; clone_size: once; d_call: TRBD1; v_call: TRBV11-2; cdr3_aa: CASSLTGGGTEAFF; cdr3_nt: TGTGCCAGCAGTTTAACAGGGGGCGGCACTGAAGCTTTCTTT
j_call: TRBJ1-2; cdr3_length: 15; clone_size: -; d_call: TRBD1; v_call: TRBV7-9; cdr3_aa: CASSSRDRVLSGYTF; cdr3_nt: TGTGCCAGCAGCAGCCGGGACAGGGTTCTTAGTGGCTACACCTTC
j_call: TRBJ2-3; cdr3_length: 14; clone_size: -; d_call: -; v_call: TRBV5-1; cdr3_aa: CASSLASRTDTQYF; cdr3_nt: TGCGCCAGCAGCTTGGCGAGTCGCACAGATACGCAGTATTTT
j_call: TRBJ1-5; cdr3_length: 15; clone_size: -; d_call: TRBD1; v_call: TRBV5-1; cdr3_aa: CASSLGTGRNQPQHF; cdr3_nt: TGCGCCAGCAGCTTGGGGACAGGGCGCAATCAGCCCCAGCATTTT
j_call: TRBJ1-4; cdr3_length: 15; clone_size: -; d_call: -; v_call: TRBV2; cdr3_aa: CASRYRDATNEKLFF; cdr3_nt: TGTGCCAGCAGGTACAGGGACGCAACTAATGAAAAACTGTTTTTT
j_call: TRBJ1-1; cdr3_length: 13; clone_size: once; d_call: -; v_call: TRBV30; cdr3_aa: CAWSVLEETEAFF; cdr3_nt: TGTGCCTGGAGTGTACTTGAGGAGACTGAAGCTTTCTTT
j_call: TRBJ1-2; cdr3_length: 12; clone_size: few; d_call: TRBD1; v_call: TRBV25-1; cdr3_aa: CASTGDSYGYTF; cdr3_nt: TGTGCCAGCACCGGGGACAGCTATGGCTACACCTTC
j_call: TRBJ2-7; cdr3_length: 15; clone_size: -; d_call: -; v_call: TRBV27; cdr3_aa: CASRTGTPFFYEQYF; cdr3_nt: TGTGCCAGCAGGACCGGGACACCATTTTTTTACGAGCAGTACTTC
j_call: TRBJ2-7; cdr3_length: 15; clone_size: -; d_call: TRBD2; v_call: TRBV5-1; cdr3_aa: CASSLSGRAFYEQYF; cdr3_nt: TGCGCCAGCAGCCTTAGCGGGAGGGCCTTCTACGAGCAGTACTTC
j_call: TRBJ1-2; cdr3_length: 14; clone_size: few; d_call: -; v_call: TRBV5-1; cdr3_aa: CASSLDSGHGGYTF; cdr3_nt: TGCGCCAGCAGCTTGGATTCAGGACACGGTGGCTACACCTTC
j_call: TRBJ2-7; cdr3_length: 13; clone_size: -; d_call: TRBD1; v_call: TRBV30; cdr3_aa: CAGLQGRSYEQYF; cdr3_nt: TGTGCCGGCCTACAGGGGAGATCCTACGAGCAGTACTTC
j_call: TRBJ2-3; cdr3_length: 18; clone_size: once; d_call: TRBD2; v_call: TRBV15; cdr3_aa: CATSRALWTSGGTDTQYF; cdr3_nt: TGTGCCACCAGCAGAGCCCTTTGGACTAGCGGAGGAACAGATACGCAGTATTTT
j_call: TRBJ2-5; cdr3_length: 15; clone_size: -; d_call: -; v_call: TRBV5-1; cdr3_aa: CASSLVPGDGETQYF; cdr3_nt: TGCGCCAGCAGCTTGGTACCGGGAGATGGAGAGACCCAGTACTTC
j_call: TRBJ2-2; cdr3_length: 18; clone_size: -; d_call: TRBD1; v_call: TRBV19; cdr3_aa: CASRLVGGTGPNTGELFF; cdr3_nt: TGTGCCAGTAGACTTGTAGGCGGGACAGGCCCCAACACCGGGGAGCTGTTTTTT
j_call: TRBJ1-1; cdr3_length: 11; clone_size: few; d_call: -; v_call: TRBV6-5; cdr3_aa: CASSTGYEAFF; cdr3_nt: TGTGCCAGCAGTACCGGGTATGAAGCTTTCTTT
j_call: TRBJ1-3; cdr3_length: 12; clone_size: few; d_call: -; v_call: TRBV6-1; cdr3_aa: CASREPGNTIYF; cdr3_nt: TGTGCCAGCAGGGAGCCTGGAAACACCATATATTTT
j_call: TRBJ2-5; cdr3_length: 14; clone_size: -; d_call: TRBD2; v_call: TRBV12-5; cdr3_aa: CASGPGGGRETQYF; cdr3_nt: TGTGCTAGTGGCCCGGGAGGGGGTCGCGAGACCCAGTACTTC